These 13 T cell receptor beta chains were all obtained from the same sample, sequenced in a study of shared clonotypes between healthy human individuals. Clones were read by immunoSEQ multiplex PCR, and TCRdb kept only the in-frame ones, dropping some. The top ten clones hold 0.36% of a sample with approximately 2.5 million clones, roughly 93% of them seen once. Sequencing was done on a sample of naive CD4+ T cells from PBMCs. As for subset: CD45RA+ positively selected. The source of these receptors is a man aged 18 to 29 in good health. Some clones in this sample may be carry-over from other donors' samples.

The V and J genes are TRBV6-5 and TRBJ1-1, with TRBD1 matching over 9 bases. V gave up 1 base and J gave up 2 bases; unmatched junction bases: 5. Germline CDR1 and CDR2: MNHEY and SVGAGI. This CDR3 region has 16 residues. CDR3 residues: CASSYFKTGGNTEAFF. CDR3 sequence (DNA): TGTGCCAGCAGTTACTTTAAGACAGGGGGAAACACTGAAGCTTTCTTT.

The V and J genes are TRBV11-2 and TRBJ2-5, with no clear D. The CDR3 covers 15 residues. Trimming took 0 bases from V and 0 from J, leaving 8 bases between them. From germline, CDR1 is SGHAT and CDR2 FQNNGV. CDR3 amino acids: CASSLEYEYQETQYF. CDR3 nucleotides: TGTGCCAGCAGCTTAGAGTACGAGTACCAAGAGACCCAGTACTTC.

V gene TRBV5-3 combines with J gene TRBJ1-5; 7 positions match TRBD1. TRBV5-3 is filed as an ORF, its function uncertain. With V trimmed by 4 bases and J by 7 bases, 11 bases remained unmatched. The CDR3 covers 15 residues. CDR3 bases: TGTGCCAGAAGCCGGACCCGACAGGGCGAACAGCCCCAGCATTTT. This sequence encodes CARSRTRQGEQPQHF.

The rearrangement joins TRBV6-6 to TRBJ2-2; 7 positions match TRBD1. CDR3 length: 14 residues. The trim removed 6 bases at V and 1 base at J, leaving 2 bases unmatched. The germline gives CDR1 MNHNY, CDR2 SVGAGI (reference sequence). The DNA of the CDR3 is TGTGCCAGCAGCCGGACAGGGAACACCGGGGAGCTGTTTTTT. Its protein product is CASSRTGNTGELFF.

The genes are TRBV4-3 and TRBJ2-7; possibly TRBD1 or TRBD2 for D (6 bases each). Per germline, CDR1 LGHNA and CDR2 YSLEER. Between the trimmed V and J ends, which lost 2 bases and 3 bases, there was a span of 20 bases. The CDR3 spans 17 residues. This chain's CDR3 is CASSQRFSRQEGYEQYF. CDR3 coding DNA: TGCGCCAGCAGCCAAAGATTCTCCAGACAGGAGGGCTACGAGCAGTACTTC.

To note about this clone: Other DNA sequences in the sample encode the same CDR3. This chain connects TRBV9 to TRBJ1-5; D is ambiguous. V dropped 0 bases and J dropped 0 bases, with 7 bases sitting between them. CDR1 is SGDLS, CDR2 YYNGEE, per germline. This CDR3 region has 15 residues. The CDR3 DNA reads as TGTGCCAGCAGCGTAGACGGAAATAGCAATCAGCCCCAGCATTTT. The encoded protein is CASSVDGNSNQPQHF.

The J gene is TRBJ2-3, the V gene TRBV2; D is unclear. Trimming took 6 bases from V and 1 from J, leaving 11 bases between them. The CDR3 is made up of 14 amino acids. The germline V gene has CDR1 SNHLY and CDR2 FYNNEI. CDR3 sequence (DNA): TGTGCCAGCAGGACCTCGGGCGGCACAGATACGCAGTATTTT. This sequence encodes CASRTSGGTDTQYF. The whole variable domain, filled in from reference TRBV2 and TRBJ2-3, reads EPEVTQTPSHQVTQMGQEVILRCVPISNHLYFYWYRQILGQKVEFLVSFYNNEISEKSEIFDDQFSVERPDGSNFTLKIRSTKLEDSAMYFCASRTSGGTDTQYFGPGTRLTVL.

The CDR3 loop is CANITHVGRANTEAFF. The CDR3 coding sequence is TGTGCCAACATAACCCACGTCGGGAGAGCCAACACTGAAGCTTTCTTT. The V call is TRBV6-4, the J call TRBJ1-1; D remains ambiguous. Germline-derived CDR1 and CDR2 are MRHNA and SNTAGT. The CDR3 extends over 16 amino acids. V shed 10 bases and J shed 2 bases, with 23 bases lying between them.

This clone was seen a single time. The V and J genes are TRBV28 and TRBJ2-5; 8 positions agree with TRBD2. Germline CDR1 is MDHEN and CDR2 is SYDVKM. This CDR3 spans 16 amino acids. V gave up 3 bases and J gave up 3 bases; unmatched junction bases: 9. The CDR3 sequence is CASSLISGGKKETQYF. The DNA for the CDR3 is TGTGCCAGCAGTTTGATATCGGGGGGGAAGAAAGAGACCCAGTACTTC. The full variable domain, with the rest looked up from reference TRBV28 and TRBJ2-5, is DVKVTQSSRYLVKRTGEKVFLECVQDMDHENMFWYRQDPGLGLRLIYFSYDVKMKEKGDIPEGYSVSREKKERFSLILESASTNQTSMYLCASSLISGGKKETQYFGPGTRLLVL.

The V gene is TRBV6-5, the J gene TRBJ2-7; TRBD1 aligns across 9 bases. V gave up 8 bases and J gave up 3 bases; unmatched junction bases: 8. The germline V gene encodes CDR1 MNHEY and CDR2 SVGAGI. The CDR3 extends over 14 amino acids. The CDR3: CASGVGQGNYEQYF. The DNA for the CDR3 is TGTGCCAGCGGAGTCGGACAGGGGAACTACGAGCAGTACTTC.

The chain combines TRBV4-1 with TRBJ1-2; D not certain. Trimming took 0 bases from V and 4 from J, leaving 18 bases between them. Germline CDR1 reads MGHRA; CDR2 reads YSYEKL. CDR3 length equals 17 residues. Here the CDR3 reads CASSQETVGGRSYGYTF. DNA of the CDR3: TGCGCCAGCAGCCAAGAGACTGTTGGCGGGCGCTCCTATGGCTACACCTTC.

J is TRBJ2-5 and V is TRBV5-1; possible D gene TRBD1, 7 bases. There are 15 residues in the CDR3. CDR1 and CDR2 from the germline V gene are SGHRS and YFSETQ. The V end lost 0 bases, the J end lost 4 bases, and 13 bases lay between the germline ends. The CDR3 loop is CASSLDPGGLETQYF. CDR3 coding DNA: TGCGCCAGCAGCTTGGACCCAGGGGGACTAGAGACCCAGTACTTC.

This chain connects TRBV10-2 to TRBJ2-2, with TRBD1 matching 10 bases. With 6 bases clipped from V and 6 bases from J, the junction kept 1 base outside the gene matches. The CDR3 covers 13 residues. Germline-derived CDR1 and CDR2 are WSHSY and SAAADI. DNA for the CDR3: TGCGCCAGCAGGGGACAGGGGCCCGGGGAGCTGTTTTTT. Its translation: CASRGQGPGELFF.